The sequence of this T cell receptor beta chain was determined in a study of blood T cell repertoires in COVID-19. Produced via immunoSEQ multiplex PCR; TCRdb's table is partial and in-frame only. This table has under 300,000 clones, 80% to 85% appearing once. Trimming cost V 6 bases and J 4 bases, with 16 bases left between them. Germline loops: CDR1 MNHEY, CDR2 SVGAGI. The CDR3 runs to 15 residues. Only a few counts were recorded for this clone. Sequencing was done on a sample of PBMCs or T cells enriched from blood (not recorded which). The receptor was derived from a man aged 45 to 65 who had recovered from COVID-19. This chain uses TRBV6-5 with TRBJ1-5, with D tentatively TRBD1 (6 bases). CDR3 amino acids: CASRTGQSLNQPQHF. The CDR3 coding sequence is TGTGCCAGCAGGACCGGACAGTCACTGAATCAGCCCCAGCATTTT.